This TCR beta chain was identified during a study of cytomegalovirus exposure and HLA in healthy donors. Background on the study: A previous analysis identified 95 million to 130 million unique TCR beta sequences derived from about 180 million T cells. Study outcomes and limitations: Most TCR beta V segments were productive about 90% or about 30% of the time in an earlier analysis. Another analysis was done later, and it associated 16,951 TCR beta sequences with HLA alleles at 0.05 false discovery rate. CMV serostatus was the sole immune exposure information available.

Comment on this clone: The antigen remains undetermined. Other nucleotide sequences from this sample produce the same CDR3.

The ends were cut back, 2 bases at V and 0 bases at J, with 8 bases in the middle. The CDR3 is 15 amino acids. Germline V CDR1 and CDR2: MDHEN, SYDVKM. PCR used 60 Vbeta primers and 13 Jbeta primers. Assay: immunoSEQ multiplex PCR; the TCRdb copy retains only in-frame clones and omits some. The sample is made up of some 120,000 clones, and the top ten hold about 2.7% of it. The receptor comes from a man aged 25 to 40 in good health and CMV-seronegative. Sequencing was done on a sample of PBMCs. The J gene is TRBJ2-1, the V gene TRBV28; D might be TRBD2 (5 bases). The CDR3 coding sequence is TGTGCCAGCAGTTTACCGGGGAGCTCCTACAATGAGCAGTTCTTC. It encodes CASSLPGSSYNEQFF.